The 16 T cell receptor beta chains listed next were all sequenced from one sample in a study of blood T cell repertoires in COVID-19. Only in-frame clones appear in the TCRdb table, and some are missing; sequencing was by immunoSEQ multiplex PCR. The repertoire holds some 490,000 clones, with 80% to 90% as singletons. The sequenced material came from PBMCs or T cells enriched from blood (not recorded which). Receptors originate from an older woman who had recovered from COVID-19.

The CDR3 sequence: CASSQGVGTGLQETQYF. CDR3 nucleotides: TGTGCCAGCAGCCAAGGGGTCGGGACAGGACTGCAAGAGACCCAGTACTTC. The chain employs TRBV3-1 (or the pseudogene TRBV3-2) and TRBJ2-5, with 8 bases aligning to TRBD1. The CDR3 covers 17 residues. V gave up 1 base and J gave up 2 bases; unmatched junction bases: 9. Germline V gene data show CDR1 as LGHDT and CDR2 as YNNKEL (reference sequence).

The V call is TRBV2, the J call TRBJ2-2; 15 nucleotides align to TRBD2. Germline V lookup: CDR1 SNHLY, CDR2 FYNNEI. J gave up 7 bases and V 5 bases, and 2 bases lay outside the gene matches. CDR3 length: 15 residues. For the CDR3, the DNA is TGTGCCAGCAGTCGGACTAGCGGGGGGGTCGGGGAGCTGTTTTTT. It specifies CASSRTSGGVGELFF.

The chain combines TRBV2 with TRBJ1-2; tentative D call: TRBD1 (5 bases). The germline CDR1 and CDR2 sequences are SNHLY and FYNNEI. Trimming pared 3 bases from V and 5 bases from J, leaving 13 bases between. The CDR3 length is 14 residues. The CDR3 reads CASSEKTVYYGYTF. In DNA form, the CDR3 reads TGTGCCAGCAGTGAGAAGACAGTTTATTATGGCTACACCTTC.

V and J are TRBV3-1 (or the pseudogene TRBV3-2) and TRBJ1-1; D is uncertain. In germline, CDR1 is LGHDT, CDR2 YNNKEL (reference sequence). Deletions cut 6 bases from V and 3 bases from J, with 8 bases between. The CDR3 loop spans 12 amino acids. The CDR3 region is CASRREDTEAFF. CDR3 coding DNA: TGTGCCAGCAGGAGAGAGGACACTGAAGCTTTCTTT.

V usage is TRBV5-1 and J usage is TRBJ2-7; D possibly corresponds to TRBD1 (6 bases). The V end was cut by 6 bases, the J end by 4 bases, with 14 bases between. CDR1 is SGHRS and CDR2 is YFSETQ in the germline V gene. The CDR3 consists of 13 residues. DNA for the CDR3: TGCGCCAGCAAGGAACAGGGAATGTACGAGCAGTACTTC. Translation: CASKEQGMYEQYF.

The V and J genes are TRBV5-1 and TRBJ2-3; TRBD1 aligns across 9 bases. V lost 2 bases and J lost 2; bases outside the gene matches: 3. The CDR3 totals 15 residues. Germline values: CDR1 SGHRS, CDR2 YFSETQ. The CDR3 sequence is CASSLGDRVTDTQYF. The CDR3 DNA reads TGCGCCAGCAGCTTAGGGGACAGGGTCACAGATACGCAGTATTTT. Based on the CDR3 plus reference TRBV5-1 and TRBJ2-3, the full variable domain is KAGVTQTPRYLIKTRGQQVTLSCSPISGHRSVSWYQQTPGQGLQFLFEYFSETQRNKGNFPGRFSGRQFSNSRSEMNVSTLELGDSALYLCASSLGDRVTDTQYFGPGTRLTVL.

The chain is built from TRBV25-1 and TRBJ2-1; the match to TRBD2 covers 13 bases. The junction had 5 bases not matched to a gene; V was cut back by 10 bases and J by 5 bases. The V gene's germline CDR1 is MGHDK and CDR2 SYGVNS. CDR3 length: 14 residues. CDR3 DNA: TGTGCCACCGAACTAGCGGGGGGGGACAATGAGCAGTTCTTC. Translated: CATELAGGDNEQFF.

This chain uses TRBV21-1 with TRBJ2-7; TRBD2 is taken as the D call from the table, unchecked against the DNA. TRBV21-1 counts as a pseudogene. The CDR3 is 16 amino acids. The CDR3 protein is CASILPSSGGFYEQYF. Here the CDR3 DNA reads TGTGCCAGCATCTTACCCTCTAGCGGGGGGTTCTACGAGCAGTACTTC.

The chain has TRBV4-1 and TRBJ2-2, with 9 bases that match TRBD2. With V trimmed by 3 bases and J by 2 bases, 10 bases remained unmatched. Germline loops: CDR1 MGHRA, CDR2 YSYEKL. The CDR3 covers 18 residues. The CDR3 nucleotides are TGCGCCAGCAGCCACCCGGTTAGCGGGGGAATTAACACCGGGGAGCTGTTTTTT. Translation: CASSHPVSGGINTGELFF.

The chain carries TRBV27 and TRBJ2-4; TRBD2 aligns across 7 bases. The junction had 10 bases not matched to a gene; V was cut back by 2 bases and J by 9 bases. Germline CDR1 is MNHEY and CDR2 is SMNVEV (reference sequence). CDR3 size: 15 residues. The CDR3 DNA reads as TGTGCCAGCAGTTTAGGTAGCTCTTCGGGGGGCATTCAGTACTTC. Translated: CASSLGSSSGGIQYF.

To note about this clone: This sample also contains other DNA sequences that code for the same CDR3. The chain couples TRBV6-5 to TRBJ1-1; unclear D gene. V lost 3 bases to trimming and J lost 4 bases, with 3 bases between them. CDR3 size: 11 residues. Germline V gene sequence: CDR1 MNHEY, CDR2 SVGAGI. CDR3 in DNA: TGTGCCAGCAGTTATCTCACTGAAGCTTTCTTT. It yields the protein CASSYLTEAFF.

The CDR3 spells CATRPLSSGVIGELFF. In nucleotides, the CDR3 is TGTGCCACCCGTCCCCTATCTAGCGGGGTCATCGGGGAGCTGTTTTTT. The rearrangement uses TRBV4-2 and TRBJ2-2, with 9 bases identical to TRBD2. The CDR3 runs 16 residues. Germline values: CDR1 LGHNA, CDR2 YNFKEQ. Losses at the gene ends were 10 bases for V and 7 bases for J; bases not matched to a gene: 16.

The chain has TRBV5-1 and TRBJ2-1, with D tentatively TRBD1 (5 bases). Germline CDR1 reads SGHRS; CDR2 reads YFSETQ. V lost 7 bases, J lost 5 bases, and 16 bases lay in between. The CDR3 loop spans 14 amino acids. CDR3 DNA sequence: TGCGCCAGCTCTGGGGTGAAAGGGGACAATGAGCAGTTCTTC. Amino acid sequence: CASSGVKGDNEQFF.

The V and J genes are TRBV5-1 and TRBJ1-3; D is unclear. V lost 0 bases and J lost 3, with 13 bases in between. CDR1 SGHRS and CDR2 YFSETQ come from the germline V gene. This CDR3 spans 16 amino acids. The CDR3: CASSLASNGVGNTIYF. The CDR3 DNA is TGCGCCAGCAGCTTGGCCTCTAACGGGGTTGGAAACACCATATATTTT. Filled out from reference TRBV5-1 and TRBJ1-3, the complete variable domain reads KAGVTQTPRYLIKTRGQQVTLSCSPISGHRSVSWYQQTPGQGLQFLFEYFSETQRNKGNFPGRFSGRQFSNSRSEMNVSTLELGDSALYLCASSLASNGVGNTIYFGEGSWLTVV.

The chain is built from TRBV2 and TRBJ1-2, with a possible D match to TRBD1 (5 bases). Germline V gene lookup returns CDR1 SNHLY and CDR2 FYNNEI. With 6 bases removed from V and 4 bases from J, the gap between germline ends came to 21 bases. CDR3 length equals 16 residues. For the CDR3, the DNA is TGTGCCAGCAGCCACCCCATTTCCGGGACTCCCTATGGCTACACCTTC. Translating gives CASSHPISGTPYGYTF.

The V gene is TRBV7-9, the J gene TRBJ2-3; weak D call: TRBD2 (6 bases). V was trimmed by 5 bases and J by 3 bases, leaving 21 bases between them. This CDR3 contains 17 residues. Looked up from germline, CDR1 is SEHNR and CDR2 is FQNEAQ (reference sequence). Here the CDR3 DNA reads TGTGCCAGCAGCCAGGTGGGGGGAAAGGGAAAAACAGATACGCAGTATTTT. It translates to CASSQVGGKGKTDTQYF.